These 9 T cell receptor beta chains were sequenced from one sample in a study of T cells in Graves' hyperthyroidism and ophthalmopathy. Amplification yielded TCR beta CDR3 regions, with RNA transcripts as the source. When the TCR CDR3 underwent first-round RT-PCR, the HTBI primer set was used. TCRdb ran MiXCR on the multiplex PCR reads and lists one entry per CDR3 protein. The sample records 550,000 to 700,000 distinct CDR3 sequences, about 45% being singletons. Sequenced input: peripheral blood or thyroid tissue (not recorded which). These receptor sequences come from an adult woman with Graves' disease, either hyperthyroidism or ophthalmopathy (not recorded which).

Many counts were recorded for this clonotype. The genes are TRBV7-2 and TRBJ1-6; D is unresolved. CDR1 is SGHTA and CDR2 is FQGNSA in the germline V gene. The CDR3 extends over 18 amino acids. Trimming shortened V by 1 base and J by 7 bases, and 20 bases separated the two germline ends. DNA of the CDR3: TGTGCCAGCAGCTTAGGGACGGGTGGATTTTTTAAGAATTCACCCCTCCACTTT. This gives the protein CASSLGTGGFFKNSPLHF.

This clonotype was found a few times. The chain carries TRBV4-1 and TRBJ1-4; D is perhaps TRBD1 (5 bases). This CDR3 contains 18 residues. The ends were cut back, 2 bases at V and 8 bases at J, with 24 bases in the middle. Germline V CDR1 and CDR2: MGHRA, YSYEKL. In nucleotides, the CDR3 is TGCGCCAGCAGCCAATCCGGGACCTCCCTCCCTGGCGAAGAAAAACTGTTTTTT. It is translated as CASSQSGTSLPGEEKLFF.

This clonotype showed up just a few times. V gene TRBV7-9 combines with J gene TRBJ1-5; tentatively, D is TRBD1 (5 bases). V lost 7 bases, J lost 6 bases, and 10 bases lay in between. The CDR3 has 12 residues. From germline, CDR1 is SEHNR and CDR2 FQNEAQ (reference sequence). The CDR3 spells CASTVGGQPQHF. CDR3 nucleotides: TGTGCCAGCACCGTGGGGGGTCAGCCCCAGCATTTT.

J is TRBJ1-5 and V is TRBV7-3; D may be TRBD1 (6 bases). Germline V gives CDR1 SGHTA, CDR2 FQGTGA. The CDR3 sequence is 16 residues long. With 3 bases removed from V and 4 bases from J, the gap between germline ends came to 16 bases. The CDR3 nucleotides are TGTGCCAGCAGCTTCTATCCAGGGGCAGGGAATCAGCCCCAGCATTTT. Protein: CASSFYPGAGNQPQHF.

This clonotype was counted ten times or more. This chain links TRBV6-1 with TRBJ1-3; D might be TRBD1 (5 bases). CDR3 length equals 17 residues. The ends were cut back, 7 bases at V and 0 bases at J, with 19 bases in the middle. The germline V gene encodes CDR1 MNHNS and CDR2 SASEGT. This chain's CDR3 is CASTPRVGQSSGNTIYF. The CDR3, as DNA: TGTGCCAGCACCCCCCGGGTGGGGCAGAGCTCTGGAAACACCATATATTTT.

This clonotype showed up many times. The J gene is TRBJ1-5, the V gene TRBV6-6; no definite D call. V lost 0 bases and J 1 base, leaving 7 bases between the germline ends. The CDR3 length is 15 residues. The germline gives CDR1 MNHNY, CDR2 SVGAGI (reference sequence). CDR3 sequence reads: CASSYSGSSNQPQHF. CDR3 nucleotide sequence: TGTGCCAGCAGTTACTCGGGAAGCAGCAATCAGCCCCAGCATTTT.

This clonotype occurred many times. The chain combines TRBV19 with TRBJ1-5; D is undetermined. The CDR3 has 13 residues. Looked up from germline, CDR1 is LNHDA and CDR2 is SQIVND (reference sequence). Trimming left V 3 bases short and J 1 base short, with 4 bases between. CDR3 sequence: CASSMSSNQPQHF. CDR3 nucleotide sequence: TGTGCCAGTAGTATGTCGAGCAATCAGCCCCAGCATTTT. The full variable domain, in which reference TRBV19 and TRBJ1-5 provide the parts outside the CDR3, is DGGITQSPKYLFRKEGQNVTLSCEQNLNHDAMYWYRQDPGQGLRLIYYSQIVNDFQKGDIAEGYSVSREKKESFPLTVTSAQKNPTAFYLCASSMSSNQPQHFGDGTRLSIL.

There are many counts of this clonotype. The rearrangement links TRBV2 to TRBJ2-5; TRBD1 matches 8 bases. CDR1 is SNHLY, CDR2 FYNNEI, per germline. This CDR3 has 14 amino acids. The junction had 5 bases not matched to a gene; V was cut back by 4 bases and J by 4 bases. The CDR3 loop reads CASSVRGPRETQYF. CDR3 in DNA: TGTGCCAGCAGTGTCAGGGGGCCTCGAGAGACCCAGTACTTC.

The chain is built from TRBV7-2 and TRBJ2-5, with D perhaps assigned TRBD1 or TRBD2 (5 bases each). The CDR3 length is 15 residues. The V gene's germline CDR1 is SGHTA and CDR2 FQGNSA. The V gene lost 8 bases and the J gene lost 8 bases, with 24 bases spanning the gap. CDR3 DNA: TGTGCCAGCGCGATGGGGGTATCTGGAGAGGCTACCCAGTACTTC. The encoded protein is CASAMGVSGEATQYF.